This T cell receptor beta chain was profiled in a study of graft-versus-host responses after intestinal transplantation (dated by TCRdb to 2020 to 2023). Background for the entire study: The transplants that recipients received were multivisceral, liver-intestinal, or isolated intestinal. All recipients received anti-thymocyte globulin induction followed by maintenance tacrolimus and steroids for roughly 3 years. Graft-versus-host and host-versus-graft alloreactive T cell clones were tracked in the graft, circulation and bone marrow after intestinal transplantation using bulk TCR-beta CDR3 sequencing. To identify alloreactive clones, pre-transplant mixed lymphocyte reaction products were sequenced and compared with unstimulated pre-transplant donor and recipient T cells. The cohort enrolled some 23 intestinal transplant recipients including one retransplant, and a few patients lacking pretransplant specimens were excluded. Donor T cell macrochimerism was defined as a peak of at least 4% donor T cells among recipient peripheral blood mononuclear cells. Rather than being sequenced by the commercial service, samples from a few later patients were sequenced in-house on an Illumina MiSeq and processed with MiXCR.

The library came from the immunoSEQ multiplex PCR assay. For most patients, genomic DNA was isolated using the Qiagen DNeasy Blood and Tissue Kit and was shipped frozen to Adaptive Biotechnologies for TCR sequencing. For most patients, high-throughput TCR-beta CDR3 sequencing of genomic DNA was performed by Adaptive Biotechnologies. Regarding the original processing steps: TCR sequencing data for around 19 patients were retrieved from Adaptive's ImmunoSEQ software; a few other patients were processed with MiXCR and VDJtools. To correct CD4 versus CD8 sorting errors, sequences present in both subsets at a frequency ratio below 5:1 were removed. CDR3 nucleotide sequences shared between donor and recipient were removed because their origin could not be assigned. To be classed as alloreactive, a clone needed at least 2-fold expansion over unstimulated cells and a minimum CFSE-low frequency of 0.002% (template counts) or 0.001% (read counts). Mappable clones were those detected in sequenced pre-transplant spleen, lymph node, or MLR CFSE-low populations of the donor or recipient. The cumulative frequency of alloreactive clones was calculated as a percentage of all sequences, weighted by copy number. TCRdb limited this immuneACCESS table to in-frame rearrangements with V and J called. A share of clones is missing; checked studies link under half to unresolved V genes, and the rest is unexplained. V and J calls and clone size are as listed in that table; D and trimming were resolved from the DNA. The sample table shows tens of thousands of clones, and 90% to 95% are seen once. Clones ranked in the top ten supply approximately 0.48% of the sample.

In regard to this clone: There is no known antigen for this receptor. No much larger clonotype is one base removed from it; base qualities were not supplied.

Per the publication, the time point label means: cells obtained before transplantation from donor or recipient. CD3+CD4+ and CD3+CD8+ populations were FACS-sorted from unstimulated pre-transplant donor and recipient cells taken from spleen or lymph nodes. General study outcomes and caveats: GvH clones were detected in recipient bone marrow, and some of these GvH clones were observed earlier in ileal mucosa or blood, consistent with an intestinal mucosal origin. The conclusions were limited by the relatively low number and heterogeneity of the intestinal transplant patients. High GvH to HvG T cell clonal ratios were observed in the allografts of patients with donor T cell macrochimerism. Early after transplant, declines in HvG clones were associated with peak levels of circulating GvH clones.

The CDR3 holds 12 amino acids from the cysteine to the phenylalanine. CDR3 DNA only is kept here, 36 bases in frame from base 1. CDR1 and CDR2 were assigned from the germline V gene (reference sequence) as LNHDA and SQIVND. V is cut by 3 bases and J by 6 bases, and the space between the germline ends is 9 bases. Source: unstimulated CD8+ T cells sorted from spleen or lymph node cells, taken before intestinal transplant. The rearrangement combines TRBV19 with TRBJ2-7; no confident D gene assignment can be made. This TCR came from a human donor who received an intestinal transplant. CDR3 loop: CASSMGKTEQYF. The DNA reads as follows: TGTGCCAGTAGTATGGGCAAGACCGAGCAGTACTTC.